These 20 T cell receptor beta chains share one sample of origin, sequenced in a study of shared clonotypes between healthy human individuals. Some clones are missing from TCRdb's copy, which holds only in-frame ones; the method was immunoSEQ multiplex PCR. The sample contains some 1.5 million clones, nearly 99% of which appear only once. The sequencing input was naive CD4+ T cells sorted from blood. Documented subset: CD45RA+ positively selected. These receptors were obtained from a man aged 25 to 40 in good health.

V is TRBV5-1 and J is TRBJ1-5; 8 nucleotides line up with TRBD1. Germline V gene sequence: CDR1 SGHRS, CDR2 YFSETQ. Germline trimming cut 4 bases from V and 4 bases from J; bases unmatched to any gene: 7. This CDR3 is built from 15 residues. The chain's CDR3 is CASSKGQGANQPQHF. The CDR3 DNA is TGCGCCAGCAGCAAAGGACAGGGAGCGAATCAGCCCCAGCATTTT.

This chain joins TRBV5-4 and TRBJ1-2, with a weak D call TRBD1 (6 bases). V dropped 0 bases and J dropped 5 bases, with 8 bases sitting between them. Germline assignment: CDR1 SGHNT and CDR2 YYREEE (reference sequence). The CDR3 spans 13 residues. The CDR3 coding sequence is TGTGCCAGCAGCTTGGGACAGGAGTATGGCTACACCTTC. Protein product: CASSLGQEYGYTF.

As concerns this clone: The sample has other DNA sequences that encode this CDR3 too. The chain recombines TRBV5-1 with TRBJ1-1; D is uncertain. Trimming stripped 0 bases from V and 1 base from J, with 7 bases between. Germline V lookup: CDR1 SGHRS, CDR2 YFSETQ. This CDR3 spans 14 amino acids. CDR3 region: CASSLGAGNTEAFF. CDR3 nucleotides: TGCGCCAGCAGCTTGGGGGCGGGGAACACTGAAGCTTTCTTT.

The J gene is TRBJ2-6, the V gene TRBV7-9; 8 nucleotides align to TRBD2. Germline loops: CDR1 SEHNR, CDR2 FQNEAQ (reference sequence). The CDR3 has 17 residues. J gave up 3 bases and V 1 base, and 5 bases lay outside the gene matches. The CDR3 DNA reads as TGTGCCAGCAGCTTAGAATCGGGAGGGGTTGGGGCCAACGTCCTGACTTTC. As protein: CASSLESGGVGANVLTF.

V gene TRBV5-1 combines with J gene TRBJ2-1; 12 bases agree with TRBD2. V lost 4 bases to trimming and J lost 4 bases; unmatched junction nucleotides: 9. Germline loops: CDR1 SGHRS, CDR2 YFSETQ. The CDR3 is 17 amino acids. CDR3 region: CASSPKTSGGQYNEQFF. The CDR3 DNA reads as TGCGCCAGCAGCCCCAAGACTAGCGGGGGCCAATACAATGAGCAGTTCTTC.

J is TRBJ2-7 and V is TRBV5-1; 11 nucleotides match TRBD1. Germline V gene lookup returns CDR1 SGHRS and CDR2 YFSETQ. The CDR3 is made up of 13 amino acids. V dropped 4 bases and J dropped 7; count of bases not matched to a gene: 4. CDR3 protein: CASSPDRGLEQYF. CDR3 nucleotide sequence: TGCGCCAGCAGCCCGGACAGGGGGCTTGAGCAGTACTTC.

V gene TRBV14 combines with J gene TRBJ2-3, with 14 nucleotides matching TRBD2. The CDR3 has 15 amino acids. Germline-derived CDR1 and CDR2 are SGHDN and FVKESK. J was trimmed by 8 bases and V by 1 base; bases with no gene match: 2. As DNA, the CDR3 is TGTGCCAGCAGCCAAGGGGGGACTAGCGGGAGTACGCAGTATTTT. Residues: CASSQGGTSGSTQYF.

V usage is TRBV28 and J usage is TRBJ2-7; 10 bases agree with TRBD2. The CDR3 spans 14 residues. Germline values: CDR1 MDHEN, CDR2 SYDVKM. Trimming took 2 bases from V and 4 from J; bases not matched to a gene: 2. CDR3 DNA sequence: TGTGCCAGCAGTTTAACTAGCGGGATTTACGAGCAGTACTTC. This sequence encodes CASSLTSGIYEQYF.

This chain connects TRBV18 to TRBJ2-7; 11 bases align to TRBD1. Germline values: CDR1 KGHSH, CDR2 LQKENI. Germline trimming cut 2 bases from V and 6 bases from J; bases unmatched to any gene: 9. CDR3 length: 16 amino acids. The CDR3 sequence: CASSPGSGTGGSEQYF. CDR3 DNA: TGTGCCAGCTCACCAGGGTCTGGGACAGGGGGTAGCGAGCAGTACTTC. The entire variable domain, with the rest obtained from reference TRBV18 and TRBJ2-7, is as follows: NAGVMQNPRHLVRRRGQEARLRCSPMKGHSHVYWYRQLPEEGLKFMVYLQKENIIDESGMPKERFSAEFPKEGPSILRIQQVVRGDSAAYFCASSPGSGTGGSEQYFGPGTRLTVT.

Regarding this clone: Other nucleotide sequences in the sample specify the same CDR3. The CDR3 DNA is TGTGCCAGTAGTATAGGTGGAAGCTCTGGGGCCAACGTCCTGACTTTC. Translating gives CASSIGGSSGANVLTF. The rearrangement joins TRBV19 to TRBJ2-6; no clear D. The CDR3 length is 16 residues. The V gene's germline CDR1 is LNHDA and CDR2 SQIVND (reference sequence). V lost 1 base and J 0 bases, leaving 7 bases between the germline ends.

This chain uses TRBV6-9 with TRBJ2-1, with D tentatively TRBD2 (6 bases). The length of the CDR3 is 12 residues. CDR1 is MNHGY and CDR2 is SVAAGI in the germline V gene. Trimming stripped 7 bases from V and 9 bases from J, with 13 bases between. CDR3 sequence reads: CASTEYGGEQFF. CDR3 coding DNA: TGTGCCAGCACTGAGTACGGGGGTGAGCAGTTCTTC.

J is TRBJ1-3 and V is TRBV14, with a possible D match to TRBD1 (5 bases). V lost 3 bases and J 0 bases, leaving 12 bases between the germline ends. CDR1 is SGHDN, CDR2 FVKESK, per germline. The CDR3 is made up of 16 amino acids. The CDR3 region has the DNA TGTGCCAGCAGCCACCCAGGGACGGCCTCTGGAAACACCATATATTTT. Its protein product is CASSHPGTASGNTIYF.

This clone appeared a single time. This sequence joins TRBV14 and TRBJ2-1, with TRBD1 identical over 8 bases. This CDR3 region has 14 residues. Trimming at V came to 4 bases and at J to 6 bases, leaving 5 bases not matched to a gene. Germline V lookup: CDR1 SGHDN, CDR2 FVKESK. CDR3 sequence: CASSPGQVVNEQFF. The CDR3 DNA is TGTGCCAGCAGCCCGGGACAGGTTGTCAATGAGCAGTTCTTC.

V and J are TRBV9 and TRBJ2-1; 8 bases are a match to TRBD1. Losses at the gene ends were 5 bases for V and 4 bases for J; bases not matched to a gene: 8. CDR1 is SGDLS, CDR2 YYNGEE, per germline. CDR3 size: 15 residues. The CDR3: CASSERDRIYNEQFF. CDR3 sequence (DNA): TGTGCCAGCAGTGAACGGGACAGGATATACAATGAGCAGTTCTTC.

This clone was detected once. The chain carries TRBV11-2 and TRBJ1-6, with D tentatively TRBD1 (6 bases). Germline CDR1 reads SGHAT; CDR2 reads FQNNGV. V shed 6 bases and J shed 5 bases, with 11 bases lying between them. The CDR3 length is 14 residues. The CDR3 nucleotides are TGTGCCAGCAGTTCTCGGGACAATAATTCACCCCTCCACTTT. This translates into CASSSRDNNSPLHF.

The J gene is TRBJ1-2, the V gene TRBV5-4, with 10 bases that match TRBD1. With V trimmed by 4 bases and J by 10 bases, 13 bases remained unmatched. The CDR3 spans 15 residues. Per germline, CDR1 SGHNT and CDR2 YYREEE (reference sequence). The CDR3 is CASSPDGPGQGTYTF. The CDR3 coding sequence is TGTGCCAGCAGCCCAGATGGACCGGGACAGGGGACCTACACCTTC.

J is TRBJ2-3 and V is TRBV7-2; D gene uncertain. Per germline, CDR1 SGHTA and CDR2 FQGNSA. This CDR3 has 14 amino acids. Trimming took 0 bases from V and 2 from J, leaving 6 bases between them. The CDR3 DNA is TGTGCCAGCAGCTTAGCAGCAATCACAGATACGCAGTATTTT. Translation gives CASSLAAITDTQYF.

The J gene is TRBJ1-3, the V gene TRBV5-1; D gene ambiguous. Germline V gives CDR1 SGHRS, CDR2 YFSETQ. The ends were cut back, 0 bases at V and 2 bases at J, with 9 bases in the middle. The CDR3 covers 15 residues. CDR3 in DNA: TGCGCCAGCAGCTTGGAAGGGTCTGCTGGAAACACCATATATTTT. Its translation is CASSLEGSAGNTIYF. Based on the CDR3 plus reference TRBV5-1 and TRBJ1-3, the full variable domain is KAGVTQTPRYLIKTRGQQVTLSCSPISGHRSVSWYQQTPGQGLQFLFEYFSETQRNKGNFPGRFSGRQFSNSRSEMNVSTLELGDSALYLCASSLEGSAGNTIYFGEGSWLTVV.

The rearrangement uses TRBV28 and TRBJ2-6; maybe TRBD1 (5 bases). V was cut by 6 bases and J by 0 bases, with 9 bases left in between. This CDR3 has 15 residues. Germline CDR1 reads MDHEN; CDR2 reads SYDVKM. CDR3 in DNA: TGTGCCAGCAGCCAGGGTAACTCTGGGGCCAACGTCCTGACTTTC. Protein sequence: CASSQGNSGANVLTF. Filled out from reference TRBV28 and TRBJ2-6, the complete variable domain reads DVKVTQSSRYLVKRTGEKVFLECVQDMDHENMFWYRQDPGLGLRLIYFSYDVKMKEKGDIPEGYSVSREKKERFSLILESASTNQTSMYLCASSQGNSGANVLTFGAGSRLTVL.

V and J are TRBV5-6 and TRBJ2-2; maybe TRBD1 (5 bases). The CDR3 has 13 amino acids. CDR1 and CDR2 from the germline V gene are SGHDT and YYEEEE. Trimming took 7 bases from V and 5 from J, leaving 12 bases between them. In DNA, the CDR3 is TGTGCCAGCCGAAGGGGTTTAACCGGGGAGCTGTTTTTT. Protein: CASRRGLTGELFF.